These 19 T cell receptor beta chains were all obtained from the same sample, sequenced in a study of T-cell reconstitution after alpha-beta-depleted transplantation in children. Construction of the TCRbeta library involved unique molecular identifiers. Using its own MiXCR run on the PCR reads, TCRdb lists one record per CDR3 protein. There are about 540,000 distinct CDR3 sequences in the sample; around 17% occur only once, and 3.3% lies in the top ten. The sample here was PBMCs from the stem cell graft donor, taken from the stem cell graft. The source of these receptors is a human donor who donated a stem cell graft to a child with acute lymphoblastic leukemia.

This chain connects TRBV6-5 to TRBJ2-2, with 11 bases lining up with TRBD1. Per the germline V gene, CDR1 is MNHEY and CDR2 is SVGAGI. This CDR3 region has 15 residues. The trim removed 5 bases at V and 7 bases at J, leaving 6 bases unmatched. The CDR3 here is CASSHGQGAIGELFF. The DNA for the CDR3 is TGTGCCAGCAGTCACGGACAGGGGGCTATCGGGGAGCTGTTTTTT.

This clonotype was found many times. The CDR3 sequence is CASSFRTGNSEQYF. CDR3 DNA: TGCGCCAGCAGCTTCCGGACAGGGAACAGCGAGCAGTACTTC. The chain carries TRBV5-1 and TRBJ2-7, with 8 bases that match TRBD1. The CDR3 consists of 14 residues. Germline assignment: CDR1 SGHRS and CDR2 YFSETQ. V lost 2 bases and J lost 6; bases outside the gene matches: 7.

V usage is TRBV27 and J usage is TRBJ2-1; 8 nucleotides line up with TRBD1. J lost 8 bases, V lost 5 bases, and 8 bases had no gene match. Germline V gene data show CDR1 as MNHEY and CDR2 as SMNVEV (reference sequence). This CDR3 region has 14 residues. CDR3 amino acids: CASSPGAGGYEQFF. The CDR3 DNA is TGTGCCAGCAGTCCGGGGGCAGGGGGCTATGAGCAGTTCTTC.

The chain carries TRBV20-1 and TRBJ2-1, with 10 positions matching TRBD2. Germline V gene sequence: CDR1 DFQATT, CDR2 SNEGSKA (reference sequence). The length of the CDR3 is 14 residues. J was trimmed by 10 bases and V by 3 bases; bases with no gene match: 9. The CDR3 sequence: CSASRTSGINEQFF. The CDR3 bases are TGCAGTGCTAGTCGTACTAGCGGGATCAACGAGCAGTTCTTC.

This clonotype was seen a few times. The chain combines TRBV5-1 with TRBJ2-2, with D unclear. There are 16 residues in the CDR3. The germline V gene has CDR1 SGHRS and CDR2 YFSETQ. The V end was cut by 0 bases, the J end by 0 bases, with 9 bases between. As DNA, the CDR3 is TGCGCCAGCAGCTTGGCCGCGGTGTCGAACACCGGGGAGCTGTTTTTT. Its translation: CASSLAAVSNTGELFF.

The V and J genes are TRBV7-9 and TRBJ2-3, with unresolved D. Germline CDR1 SEHNR, CDR2 FQNEAQ (reference sequence). Trimming cost V 4 bases and J 6 bases, with 5 bases left between them. CDR3 length equals 11 residues. The CDR3 region is CASSWMDTQYF. In nucleotides, the CDR3 is TGTGCCAGCAGCTGGATGGATACGCAGTATTTT.

A few counts support this clonotype. This chain uses TRBV27 with TRBJ2-7; the D gene is possibly TRBD2 (6 bases). The germline V gene has CDR1 MNHEY and CDR2 SMNVEV (reference sequence). The V and J ends lost 5 bases and 2 bases respectively, with 16 bases between them. This CDR3 comprises 15 residues. This chain's CDR3 is CASSLPGLSAYEQYF. The CDR3, as DNA: TGTGCCAGCAGTCTCCCCGGACTATCTGCCTACGAGCAGTACTTC.

The chain links TRBV3-1 to TRBJ1-3, with D tentatively TRBD1 (6 bases). The V gene's germline CDR1 is LGHDT and CDR2 YNNKEL (reference sequence). V shed 3 bases and J shed 3 bases, with 9 bases lying between them. CDR3 length: 14 residues. Here the CDR3 DNA reads TGTGCCAGCAGCCACACAGGGTATGGAAACACCATATATTTT. Translation gives CASSHTGYGNTIYF.

This clonotype was found many times. The V gene is TRBV30, the J gene TRBJ1-2; D is unresolved. Deletions cut 1 base from V and 4 bases from J, with 7 bases between. The CDR3 runs to 12 residues. Germline loops: CDR1 GTSNPN, CDR2 SVGIG (reference sequence). CDR3 residues: CAWSAQTYGYTF. In DNA form, the CDR3 reads TGTGCCTGGAGTGCGCAGACCTATGGCTACACCTTC.

The chain couples TRBV18 to TRBJ2-7, with 14 bases that match TRBD2. There are 15 residues in the CDR3. In germline, CDR1 is KGHSH, CDR2 LQKENI. The V segment lost 4 bases and the J segment 5 bases; nucleotides outside the gene matches: 4. CDR3 in amino acids: CASSQRTSGRNEQYF. The CDR3 DNA follows: TGTGCCAGCTCACAGCGGACTAGCGGGAGGAACGAGCAGTACTTC.

The table lists this clonotype with a few counts. The chain uses TRBV5-1 and TRBJ1-3; D possibly corresponds to TRBD1 (5 bases). V was trimmed by 0 bases and J by 0 bases, leaving 10 bases between them. CDR1 is SGHRS, CDR2 YFSETQ, per germline. CDR3 length: 16 residues. The CDR3 sequence: CASSLEWGSSGNTIYF. In nucleotides, the CDR3 is TGCGCCAGCAGCTTGGAATGGGGGAGCTCTGGAAACACCATATATTTT.

This clonotype occurred a few times. The chain carries TRBV6-6 and TRBJ1-1; D not certain. The germline V gene encodes CDR1 MNHNY and CDR2 SVGAGI (reference sequence). The CDR3 covers 12 residues. V was cut by 0 bases and J by 6 bases, with 5 bases left in between. Here the CDR3 DNA reads TGTGCCAGCAGTTACTCGAGGGCTGAAGCTTTCTTT. This sequence encodes CASSYSRAEAFF.

The chain combines TRBV10-1 with TRBJ1-2; a possible D gene is TRBD1 (5 bases). V was trimmed by 5 bases and J by 4 bases, leaving 11 bases between them. The CDR3 has 13 amino acids. The V gene's germline CDR1 is WNHNN and CDR2 SYGVQD (reference sequence). The DNA of the CDR3 is TGCGCCAGCAGTAGTGGGGCCGGCTATGGCTACACCTTC. Protein product: CASSSGAGYGYTF.

The table lists this clonotype with a few counts. The gene calls are TRBV2 and TRBJ2-2, with TRBD2 identical over 9 bases. This CDR3 comprises 15 residues. The junction had 9 bases not matched to a gene; V was cut back by 8 bases and J by 5 bases. CDR1 and CDR2 from the germline V gene are SNHLY and FYNNEI. The CDR3 sequence: CASSLTSGGTGELFF. The CDR3 DNA reads TGTGCCAGCTCGTTGACTAGCGGAGGTACCGGGGAGCTGTTTTTT.

The chain couples TRBV4-1 to TRBJ1-1; possible D gene TRBD1, 5 bases. V was trimmed by 0 bases and J by 2 bases, leaving 22 bases between them. Germline V gene sequence: CDR1 MGHRA, CDR2 YSYEKL. CDR3 size: 19 residues. The CDR3 DNA reads as TGCGCCAGCAGCCAAGATCACGCGTTCCGCAGGCAGGGCAACACTGAAGCTTTCTTT. Its translation is CASSQDHAFRRQGNTEAFF.

CDR3 sequence: CASRQDANTGELFF. CDR3 nucleotide sequence: TGTGCCAGCCGACAGGACGCGAACACCGGGGAGCTGTTTTTT. The chain is built from TRBV2 and TRBJ2-2; D possibly corresponds to TRBD1 (6 bases). This CDR3 contains 14 residues. Germline values: CDR1 SNHLY, CDR2 FYNNEI. Between the trimmed V and J ends, which lost 8 bases and 0 bases, there was a span of 10 bases. The full variable domain, its missing parts supplied by reference TRBV2 and TRBJ2-2, is EPEVTQTPSHQVTQMGQEVILRCVPISNHLYFYWYRQILGQKVEFLVSFYNNEISEKSEIFDDQFSVERPDGSNFTLKIRSTKLEDSAMYFCASRQDANTGELFFGEGSRLTVL.

This clonotype was seen a handful of times. The chain employs TRBV5-1 and TRBJ2-7, with D possibly matching TRBD2 (6 bases). The V end was cut by 4 bases, the J end by 2 bases, with 19 bases between. This CDR3 spans 16 amino acids. Germline V gene data show CDR1 as SGHRS and CDR2 as YFSETQ. The CDR3, as DNA: TGCGCCAGCAGCCCCGGTACCGGGGGAGTGACCTACGAGCAGTACTTC. Its protein product is CASSPGTGGVTYEQYF.

This clonotype was seen more than once but under ten times. In DNA, the CDR3 is TGCGCCAGCAGCTTTGGGACAGGGGACTACAATGAGCAGTTCTTC. This sequence encodes CASSFGTGDYNEQFF. The V and J genes are TRBV5-1 and TRBJ2-1; 10 positions agree with TRBD1. The CDR3 runs 15 residues. V shed 2 bases, J shed 3 bases, and the junction held 2 bases outside the gene matches. Germline values: CDR1 SGHRS, CDR2 YFSETQ. The whole variable domain, filled in from reference TRBV5-1 and TRBJ2-1, reads KAGVTQTPRYLIKTRGQQVTLSCSPISGHRSVSWYQQTPGQGLQFLFEYFSETQRNKGNFPGRFSGRQFSNSRSEMNVSTLELGDSALYLCASSFGTGDYNEQFFGPGTRLTVL.

CDR3 residues: CASSAISGQISGNTIYF. CDR3 bases: TGTGCCAGCAGCGCAATATCGGGACAGATCTCTGGAAACACCATATATTTT. This chain uses TRBV7-9 with TRBJ1-3; TRBD1 matches at 7 bases. V shed 5 bases and J 0 bases; nucleotides not matched to a gene: 10. The CDR3 runs to 17 residues. Germline CDR1 is SEHNR and CDR2 is FQNEAQ (reference sequence).